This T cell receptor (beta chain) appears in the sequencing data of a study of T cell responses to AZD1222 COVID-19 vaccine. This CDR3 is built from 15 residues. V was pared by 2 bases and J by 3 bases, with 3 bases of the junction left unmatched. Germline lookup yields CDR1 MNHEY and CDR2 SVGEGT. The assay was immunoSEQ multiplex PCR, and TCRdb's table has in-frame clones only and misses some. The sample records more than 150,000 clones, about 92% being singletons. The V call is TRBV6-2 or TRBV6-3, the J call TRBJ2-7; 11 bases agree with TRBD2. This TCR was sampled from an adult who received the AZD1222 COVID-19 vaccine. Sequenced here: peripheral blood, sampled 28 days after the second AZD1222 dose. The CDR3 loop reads CASSYDGTSGYEQYF. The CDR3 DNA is TGTGCCAGCAGTTACGATGGGACTAGCGGCTACGAGCAGTACTTC.